This T cell receptor (beta chain) was identified during a study of cytomegalovirus exposure and HLA in healthy donors. On the study more broadly: Earlier, roughly 180 million T cells were analyzed, and some 120 million unique TCR beta sequences were found among them. The early release's HLA-typed donors yielded 78 million or so unique TCRs. Study conclusions and caveats: Across HLA loci, a later analysis found differing TCR association rates, with DRB1 most and HLA-C fewest.

CDR1 is SGHDT and CDR2 is YYEEEE in the germline V gene. Trimming removed 4 bases from V and 5 bases from J; junction bases left unmatched: 8. The CDR3 contains 15 residues. Primers: 60 Vbeta forward and 13 Jbeta reverse. Profiling relied on immunoSEQ multiplex PCR, and the TCRdb table lists in-frame clones only, not all of them. The data hold 110,000 to 150,000 clones, with roughly 70% observed a single time. Concerning this clone: Its specificity is unknown.

The sequenced material came from PBMCs. This receptor was taken from a man aged 25 to 40 in good health and CMV-seronegative. The rearrangement links TRBV5-6 to TRBJ1-5, with 8 bases that match TRBD1. CDR3 sequence reads: CASSMDRDPYQPQHF. The CDR3 coding sequence is TGTGCCAGCAGCATGGACAGGGACCCTTATCAGCCCCAGCATTTT. Variable domain in full (rest from reference TRBV5-6 and TRBJ1-5): DAGVTQSPTHLIKTRGQQVTLRCSPKSGHDTVSWYQQALGQGPQFIFQYYEEEERQRGNFPDRFSGHQFPNYSSELNVNALLLGDSALYLCASSMDRDPYQPQHFGDGTRLSIL.